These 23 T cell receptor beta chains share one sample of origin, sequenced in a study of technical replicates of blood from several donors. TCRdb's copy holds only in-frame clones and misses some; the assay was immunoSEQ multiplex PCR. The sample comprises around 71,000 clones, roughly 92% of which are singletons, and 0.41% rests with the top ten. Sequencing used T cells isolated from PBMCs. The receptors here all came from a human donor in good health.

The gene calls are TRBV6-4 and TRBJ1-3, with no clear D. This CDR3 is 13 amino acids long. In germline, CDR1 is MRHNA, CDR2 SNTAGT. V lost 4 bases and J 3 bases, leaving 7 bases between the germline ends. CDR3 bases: TGTGCCAGCAGTGTCGGTAGTGGAAACACCATATATTTT. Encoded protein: CASSVGSGNTIYF.

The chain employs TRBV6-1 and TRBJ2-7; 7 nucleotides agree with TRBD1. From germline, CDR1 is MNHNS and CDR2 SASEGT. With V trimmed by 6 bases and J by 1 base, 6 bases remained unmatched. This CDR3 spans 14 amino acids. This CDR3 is CASRSDRVSYEQYF. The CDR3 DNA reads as TGTGCCAGCAGAAGCGACAGGGTGTCCTACGAGCAGTACTTC.

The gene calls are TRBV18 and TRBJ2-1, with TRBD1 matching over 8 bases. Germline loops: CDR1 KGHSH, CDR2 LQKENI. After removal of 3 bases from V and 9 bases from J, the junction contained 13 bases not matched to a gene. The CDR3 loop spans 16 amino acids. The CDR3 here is CASSPLPLGQGGEQFF. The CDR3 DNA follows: TGTGCCAGCTCACCTTTACCTCTAGGACAGGGTGGTGAGCAGTTCTTC.

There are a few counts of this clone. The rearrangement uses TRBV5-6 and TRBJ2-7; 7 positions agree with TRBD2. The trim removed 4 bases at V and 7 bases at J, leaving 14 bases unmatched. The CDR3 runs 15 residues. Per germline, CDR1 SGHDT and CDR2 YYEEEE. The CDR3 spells CASSATSDSRREQYF. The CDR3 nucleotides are TGTGCCAGCAGCGCTACTAGCGACTCCCGGCGTGAGCAGTACTTC.

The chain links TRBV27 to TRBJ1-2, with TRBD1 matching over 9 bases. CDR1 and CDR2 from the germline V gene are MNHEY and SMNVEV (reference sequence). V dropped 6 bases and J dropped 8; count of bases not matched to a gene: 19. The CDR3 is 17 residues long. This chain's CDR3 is CASSHSGTGLLYAGYTF. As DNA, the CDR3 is TGTGCCAGCAGCCATTCCGGGACAGGGTTGTTGTATGCGGGCTACACCTTC.

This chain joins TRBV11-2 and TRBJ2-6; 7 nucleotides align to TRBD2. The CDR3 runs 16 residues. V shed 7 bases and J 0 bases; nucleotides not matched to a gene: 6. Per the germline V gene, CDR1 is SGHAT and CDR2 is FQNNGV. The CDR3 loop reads CASKTGGYSGANVLTF. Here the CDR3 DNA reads TGTGCCAGCAAAACGGGAGGATACTCTGGGGCCAACGTCCTGACTTTC.

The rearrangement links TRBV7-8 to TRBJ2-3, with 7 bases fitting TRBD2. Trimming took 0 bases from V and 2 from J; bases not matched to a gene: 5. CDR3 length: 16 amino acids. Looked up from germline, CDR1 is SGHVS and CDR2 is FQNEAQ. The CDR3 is CASSLARAGVTDTQYF. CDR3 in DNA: TGTGCCAGCAGCTTAGCGAGGGCGGGGGTCACAGATACGCAGTATTTT.

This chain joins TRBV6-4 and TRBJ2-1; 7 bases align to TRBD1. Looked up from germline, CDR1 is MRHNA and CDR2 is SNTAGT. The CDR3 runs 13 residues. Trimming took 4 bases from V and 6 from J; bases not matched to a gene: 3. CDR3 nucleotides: TGTGCCAGCAGTGGAGGGACAGCCAATGAGCAGTTCTTC. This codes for CASSGGTANEQFF.

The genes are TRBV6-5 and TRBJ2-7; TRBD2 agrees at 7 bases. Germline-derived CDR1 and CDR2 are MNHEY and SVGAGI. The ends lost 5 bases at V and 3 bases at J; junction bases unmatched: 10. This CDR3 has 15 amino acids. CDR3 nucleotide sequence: TGTGCCAGCAGTGGTAATCCGGGACTATACTACGAGCAGTACTTC. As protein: CASSGNPGLYYEQYF.

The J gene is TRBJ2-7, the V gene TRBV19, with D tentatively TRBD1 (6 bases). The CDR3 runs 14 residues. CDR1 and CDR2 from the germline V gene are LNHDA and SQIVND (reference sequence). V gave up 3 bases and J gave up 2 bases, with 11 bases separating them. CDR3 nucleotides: TGTGCCAGTAGTATTTCCAGGGGCCCCTACGAGCAGTACTTC. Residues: CASSISRGPYEQYF.

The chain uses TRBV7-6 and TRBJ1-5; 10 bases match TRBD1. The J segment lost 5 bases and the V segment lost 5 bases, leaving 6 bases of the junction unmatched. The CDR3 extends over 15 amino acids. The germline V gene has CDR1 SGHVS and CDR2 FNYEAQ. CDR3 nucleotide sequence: TGTGCCAGCAGCCAGAATGACAGGGGGCATCAGCCCCAGCATTTT. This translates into CASSQNDRGHQPQHF.

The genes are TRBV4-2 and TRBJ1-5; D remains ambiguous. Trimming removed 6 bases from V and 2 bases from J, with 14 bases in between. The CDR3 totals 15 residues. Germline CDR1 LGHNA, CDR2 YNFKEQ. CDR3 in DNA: TGTGCCAGCAGTCGGGCGTCCGGGGGCAATCAGCCCCAGCATTTT. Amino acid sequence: CASSRASGGNQPQHF.

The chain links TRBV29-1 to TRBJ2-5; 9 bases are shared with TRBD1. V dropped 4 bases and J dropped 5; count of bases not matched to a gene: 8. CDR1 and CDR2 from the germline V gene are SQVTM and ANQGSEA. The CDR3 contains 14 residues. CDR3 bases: TGCAGCGTTGCCTCGACAGGGGGAGGCGAGACCCAGTACTTC. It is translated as CSVASTGGGETQYF.

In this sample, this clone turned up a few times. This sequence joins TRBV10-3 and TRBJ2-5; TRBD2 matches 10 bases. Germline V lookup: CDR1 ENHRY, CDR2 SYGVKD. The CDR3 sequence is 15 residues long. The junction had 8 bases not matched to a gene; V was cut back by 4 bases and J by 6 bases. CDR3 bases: TGTGCCATCAGTGGTAGCGGGAGGCTAACAAAGACCCAGTACTTC. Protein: CAISGSGRLTKTQYF.

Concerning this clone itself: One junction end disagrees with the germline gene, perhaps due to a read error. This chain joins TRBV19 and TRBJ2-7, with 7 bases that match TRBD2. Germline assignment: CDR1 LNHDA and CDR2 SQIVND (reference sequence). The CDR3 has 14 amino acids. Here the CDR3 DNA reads TGTGCCAGTAGTTCCCAGACTAGCTCCCACGAGCAGTACTTC. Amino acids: CASSSQTSSHEQYF.

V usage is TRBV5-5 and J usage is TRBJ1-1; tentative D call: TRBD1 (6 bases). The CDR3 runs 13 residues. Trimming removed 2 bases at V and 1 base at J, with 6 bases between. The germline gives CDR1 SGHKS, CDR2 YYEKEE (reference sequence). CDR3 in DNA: TGTGCCAGCAGCTTAGGGGGGAACACTGAAGCTTTCTTT. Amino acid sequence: CASSLGGNTEAFF.

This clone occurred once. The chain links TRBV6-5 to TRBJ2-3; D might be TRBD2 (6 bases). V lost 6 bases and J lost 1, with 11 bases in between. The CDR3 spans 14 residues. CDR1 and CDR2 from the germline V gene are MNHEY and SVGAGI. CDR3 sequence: CASSRREGTDTQYF. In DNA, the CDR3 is TGTGCCAGCAGCCGCAGGGAGGGCACAGATACGCAGTATTTT.

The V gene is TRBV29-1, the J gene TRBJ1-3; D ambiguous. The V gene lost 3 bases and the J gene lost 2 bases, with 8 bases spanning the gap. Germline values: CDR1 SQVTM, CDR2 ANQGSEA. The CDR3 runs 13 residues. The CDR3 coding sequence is TGCAGCGTTGAGGGCCCCCCTGGAAACACCATATATTTT. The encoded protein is CSVEGPPGNTIYF.

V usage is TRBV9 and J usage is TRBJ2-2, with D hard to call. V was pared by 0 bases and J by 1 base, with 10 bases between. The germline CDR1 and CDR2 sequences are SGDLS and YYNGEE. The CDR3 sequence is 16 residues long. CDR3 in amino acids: CASSVGLVGNTGELFF. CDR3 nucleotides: TGTGCCAGCAGCGTAGGTTTGGTCGGGAACACCGGGGAGCTGTTTTTT.

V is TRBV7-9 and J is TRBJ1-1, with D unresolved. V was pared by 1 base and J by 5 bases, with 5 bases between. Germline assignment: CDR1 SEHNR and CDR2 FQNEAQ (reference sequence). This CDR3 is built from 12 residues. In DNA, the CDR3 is TGTGCCAGCAGCTTAGGAGTAACTGAAGCTTTCTTT. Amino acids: CASSLGVTEAFF.

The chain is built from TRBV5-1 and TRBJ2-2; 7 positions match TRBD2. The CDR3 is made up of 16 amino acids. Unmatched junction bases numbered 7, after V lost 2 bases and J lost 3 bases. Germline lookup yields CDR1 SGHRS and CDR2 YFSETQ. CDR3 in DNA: TGCGCCAGCAGCTTACACTTGACTAGCTACACCGGGGAGCTGTTTTTT. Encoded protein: CASSLHLTSYTGELFF.

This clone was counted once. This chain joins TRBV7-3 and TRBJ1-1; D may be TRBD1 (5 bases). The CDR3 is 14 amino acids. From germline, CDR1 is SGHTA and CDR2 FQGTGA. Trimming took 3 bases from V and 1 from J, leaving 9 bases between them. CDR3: CASSFVRENTEAFF. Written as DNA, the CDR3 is TGTGCCAGCAGCTTCGTCAGGGAGAACACTGAAGCTTTCTTT.

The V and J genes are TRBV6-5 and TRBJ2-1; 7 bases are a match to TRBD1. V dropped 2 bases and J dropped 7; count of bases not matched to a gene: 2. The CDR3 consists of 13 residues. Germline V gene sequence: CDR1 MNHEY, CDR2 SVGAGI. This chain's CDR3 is CASSYQGENEQFF. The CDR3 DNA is TGTGCCAGCAGTTACCAGGGGGAGAATGAGCAGTTCTTC.